The clone carrying this T cell receptor beta chain was recorded once. The record originates from a study of shared clonotypes between healthy human individuals. The CDR3 is made up of 14 amino acids. Trimming took off 7 bases at V and 4 bases at J, with 14 bases between the two ends. CDR1 is MNHNS, CDR2 SASEGT, per germline. The table came from immunoSEQ multiplex PCR; TCRdb's copy has only in-frame clones and leaves some out. The sample holds millions of clones, approximately 92% seen once. This TCR derives from a man aged 18 to 30 in good health. The sequenced material came from naive CD4+ T cells sorted from blood. Subset: CD45RA+ positively selected. The genes are TRBV6-1 and TRBJ2-1, with no clear D. The CDR3 protein is CASTKPDRYNEQFF. CDR3 DNA sequence: TGTGCCAGCACTAAGCCTGACCGATACAATGAGCAGTTCTTC.